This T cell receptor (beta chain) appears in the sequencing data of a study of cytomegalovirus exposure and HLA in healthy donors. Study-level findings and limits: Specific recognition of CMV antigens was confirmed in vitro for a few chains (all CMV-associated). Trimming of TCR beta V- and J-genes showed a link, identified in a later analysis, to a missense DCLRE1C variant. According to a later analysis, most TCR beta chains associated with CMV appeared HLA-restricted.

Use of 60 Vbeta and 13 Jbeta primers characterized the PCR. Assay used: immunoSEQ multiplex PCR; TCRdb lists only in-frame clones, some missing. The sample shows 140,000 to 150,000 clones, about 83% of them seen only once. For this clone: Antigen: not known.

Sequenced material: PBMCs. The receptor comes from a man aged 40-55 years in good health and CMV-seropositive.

CDR3 loop: CASSLSTVEFYEQFF. CDR3 sequence (DNA): TGTGCCAGCAGCCTCTCCACGGTAGAGTTCTATGAGCAGTTCTTC. The chain couples TRBV11-2 to TRBJ2-1; D call uncertain. V was pared by 5 bases and J by 8 bases, with 19 bases between. The CDR3 is made up of 15 amino acids. The V gene's germline CDR1 is SGHAT and CDR2 FQNNGV.